The sequence of this TCR beta chain was determined in a study of post-analysis software for immune sequencing data. On the study more broadly: Included courses were relapsing-remitting and secondary progressive multiple sclerosis; progressive-relapsing multiple sclerosis was also included.

A few counts support this clonotype. Its antigen is currently unknown. Prepared TCR beta cDNA libraries contained unique molecular identifiers. TCRdb re-derived calls from the PCR reads in MiXCR, one entry per CDR3 protein. Seen here are roughly 700,000 distinct CDR3 sequences, approximately 30% observed once, and the top ten hold around 0.55%. Trimming left V 5 bases short and J 1 base short, with 11 bases between. CDR1 and CDR2 (germline): SEHNR, FQNEAQ (reference sequence). The CDR3 runs 14 residues. Study results and caveats: TRBV5-6, TRBV5-1 and TRBV20-1 belonged to a set of about five TRBV segments that were more frequent in patients than controls. Under the F measure, samples that were prepared in one batch clustered strongly together. Patients with multiple sclerosis recorded significantly lower normalized Chao1 diversity than controls, the study found.

The sequence was collected from a girl aged 10 to 17 with multiple sclerosis. This chain links TRBV7-9 with TRBJ2-5, with a tentative D call TRBD2 (5 bases). Sequenced input: blood. CDR3 sequence: CASSVRGTQETQYF. The DNA of the CDR3 is TGTGCCAGCAGCGTCCGGGGAACCCAAGAGACCCAGTACTTC.